These 27 T cell receptor beta chains were sequenced from one sample in a study of control samples from healthy donors and cancer patients. The assay was immunoSEQ multiplex PCR, and TCRdb's table has in-frame clones only and misses some. In the table there are 120,000 or so clones, approximately 92% of which are singletons. Material for sequencing was blood. The receptors derive from a man aged 18 to 35 in good health.

V gene TRBV30 combines with J gene TRBJ1-4; 9 bases are shared with TRBD1. The CDR3 runs 14 residues. Per the germline V gene, CDR1 is GTSNPN and CDR2 is SVGIG (reference sequence). V gave up 0 bases and J gave up 7 bases; unmatched junction bases: 3. Written as DNA, the CDR3 is TGTGCCTGGAGTGTACAGGGGGCAAGTGAAAAACTGTTTTTT. Amino acids: CAWSVQGASEKLFF.

This clone was seen more than once but under ten times. The V gene is TRBV19, the J gene TRBJ1-5; the D is unclear. This CDR3 spans 15 amino acids. Germline values: CDR1 LNHDA, CDR2 SQIVND (reference sequence). V was clipped by 3 bases and J by 4 bases, with 13 bases between them. CDR3 sequence reads: CASSMMRDGNQPQHF. As DNA, the CDR3 is TGTGCCAGTAGTATGATGAGGGATGGAAATCAGCCCCAGCATTTT.

The chain recombines TRBV18 with TRBJ2-2; 7 bases match TRBD1. CDR1 is KGHSH and CDR2 is LQKENI in the germline V gene. V shed 2 bases, J shed 2 bases, and the junction held 2 bases outside the gene matches. The CDR3 loop spans 15 amino acids. In DNA, the CDR3 is TGTGCCAGCTCACCAGGGACAGCTAACACCGGGGAGCTGTTTTTT. Protein: CASSPGTANTGELFF.

DNA for the CDR3: TGCGCCAGCAGTGAGCATCTTGATCAGCCCCAGCATTTT. Its protein is CASSEHLDQPQHF. The rearrangement uses TRBV10-1 and TRBJ1-5; D gene unclear. With 2 bases removed from V and 5 bases from J, the gap between germline ends came to 7 bases. The CDR3 sequence is 13 residues long. The germline CDR1 and CDR2 sequences are WNHNN and SYGVQD (reference sequence).

The J gene is TRBJ1-1, the V gene TRBV5-1; 8 bases are shared with TRBD1. With 4 bases clipped from V and 1 base from J, the junction kept 6 bases outside the gene matches. The CDR3 consists of 15 residues. Germline CDR1 reads SGHRS; CDR2 reads YFSETQ. This chain's CDR3 is CASSLAGGQNTEAFF. The CDR3 DNA reads TGCGCCAGCAGCCTGGCAGGGGGCCAGAACACTGAAGCTTTCTTT.

V gene TRBV5-1 combines with J gene TRBJ2-3; possibly TRBD1 for D (7 bases). There are 15 residues in the CDR3. V was pared by 0 bases and J by 2 bases, with 10 bases between. CDR1 SGHRS and CDR2 YFSETQ come from the germline V gene. DNA of the CDR3: TGCGCCAGCAGCTTGGCAGGGGGGTACACAGATACGCAGTATTTT. It encodes CASSLAGGYTDTQYF.

The chain carries TRBV7-9 and TRBJ1-4; D ambiguous. CDR1 and CDR2 (germline): SEHNR, FQNEAQ (reference sequence). The CDR3 has 16 residues. Trimming shortened V by 5 bases and J by 3 bases, and 16 bases separated the two germline ends. CDR3 sequence: CASSGLTWGSNEKLFF. The CDR3 DNA sequence: TGTGCCAGCAGCGGACTGACCTGGGGATCTAATGAAAAACTGTTTTTT. The variable domain in full, completed from reference TRBV7-9 and TRBJ1-4, reads DTGVSQNPRHKITKRGQNVTFRCDPISEHNRLYWYRQTLGQGPEFLTYFQNEAQLEKSRLLSDRFSAERPKGSFSTLEIQRTEQGDSAMYLCASSGLTWGSNEKLFFGSGTQLSVL.

The J gene is TRBJ2-7, the V gene TRBV28, with 8 nucleotides matching TRBD1. The ends lost 3 bases at V and 6 bases at J; junction bases unmatched: 1. The germline V gene encodes CDR1 MDHEN and CDR2 SYDVKM. The CDR3 sequence is 12 residues long. The CDR3 DNA reads as TGTGCCAGCAGTTTGGACAGGGCCGAGCAGTACGTC. It is translated as CASSLDRAEQYV.

This clone was seen just once. The chain uses TRBV5-5 and TRBJ1-1; D gene uncertain. The CDR3 runs to 14 residues. Trimming took 4 bases from V and 10 from J, leaving 20 bases between them. CDR1 is SGHKS and CDR2 is YYEKEE in the germline V gene (reference sequence). CDR3 coding DNA: TGTGCCAGCAGCACGATATCGTCAGGTGGGGTAGCTTTCTTT. It translates to CASSTISSGGVAFF.

The J gene is TRBJ1-1, the V gene TRBV20-1; no definite D call. Germline loops: CDR1 DFQATT, CDR2 SNEGSKA (reference sequence). The CDR3 is made up of 11 amino acids. With 6 bases removed from V and 2 bases from J, the gap between germline ends came to 7 bases. CDR3 amino acids: CSAPSNTEAFF. The DNA of the CDR3 is TGCAGTGCCCCAAGTAACACTGAAGCTTTCTTT.

The J gene is TRBJ2-1, the V gene TRBV5-4, with D possibly being TRBD1 (6 bases). The CDR3 runs to 13 residues. Trimming cost V 4 bases and J 9 bases, with 14 bases left between them. CDR1 and CDR2 from the germline V gene are SGHNT and YYREEE (reference sequence). The CDR3 nucleotides are TGTGCCAGCAGCCCCTCAGGGGCAGGTGAGCAGTTCTTC. Amino acids: CASSPSGAGEQFF.

This chain uses TRBV6-2 or TRBV6-3 with TRBJ2-1; perhaps TRBD2 as D (6 bases). Per germline, CDR1 MNHEY and CDR2 SVGEGT. Trimming left V 2 bases short and J 1 base short, with 15 bases between. The CDR3 length is 17 residues. The CDR3 protein is CASSYGLSGTSYNEQFF. As DNA, the CDR3 is TGTGCCAGCAGTTACGGACTAAGCGGTACTTCCTACAATGAGCAGTTCTTC.

The rearrangement links TRBV7-9 to TRBJ2-1; D may be TRBD1 (6 bases). There are 12 residues in the CDR3. In germline, CDR1 is SEHNR, CDR2 FQNEAQ (reference sequence). The germline V and J ends were trimmed by 3 bases and 9 bases, with 9 bases remaining between them. CDR3 protein: CASSFGTTEQFF. Written as DNA, the CDR3 is TGTGCCAGCAGCTTCGGGACAACTGAGCAGTTCTTC.

This chain links TRBV25-1 with TRBJ1-5; no definite D call. The CDR3 runs to 12 residues. Germline V gene data show CDR1 as MGHDK and CDR2 as SYGVNS. V was cut by 2 bases and J by 9 bases, with 8 bases left in between. DNA for the CDR3: TGTGCCAGCAGTGAAAGCGGTCGGCCCCAGCATTTT. This gives the protein CASSESGRPQHF.

This chain uses TRBV7-8 with TRBJ1-5, with TRBD1 identical over 9 bases. Trimming took 5 bases from V and 3 from J; bases not matched to a gene: 5. CDR3 length equals 15 residues. The germline V gene has CDR1 SGHVS and CDR2 FQNEAQ. The CDR3 sequence is CASSPGTGINQPQHF. The CDR3 DNA sequence: TGTGCCAGCAGCCCCGGGACAGGGATCAATCAGCCCCAGCATTTT.

The V gene is TRBV3-1 (or the pseudogene TRBV3-2), the J gene TRBJ2-4; 7 bases align to TRBD2. This CDR3 contains 18 residues. The germline CDR1 and CDR2 sequences are LGHDT and YNNKEL (reference sequence). Trimming took 0 bases from V and 8 from J; bases not matched to a gene: 16. CDR3 amino acids: CASSQEEQRDGWLDIQYF. DNA for the CDR3: TGTGCCAGCAGCCAAGAGGAGCAGCGGGACGGGTGGTTGGACATTCAGTACTTC.

The chain links TRBV20-1 to TRBJ1-2; D call uncertain. Looked up from germline, CDR1 is DFQATT and CDR2 is SNEGSKA (reference sequence). V was cut by 6 bases and J by 1 base, with 6 bases left in between. This CDR3 has 11 amino acids. The CDR3 protein is CSAPFNYGYTF. The CDR3 DNA reads as TGCAGTGCGCCATTTAACTATGGCTACACCTTC.

This rearrangement joins TRBV2 to TRBJ2-7; TRBD2 matches at 8 bases. The V segment lost 1 base and the J segment 7 bases; nucleotides outside the gene matches: 9. The CDR3 loop spans 15 amino acids. Germline assignment: CDR1 SNHLY and CDR2 FYNNEI. The CDR3 nucleotides are TGTGCCAGCAGTGAAGTAGGGAGCCTAGCGGGTGAGCAGTACGTC. Translating gives CASSEVGSLAGEQYV.

The chain uses TRBV7-9 and TRBJ2-5, with 8 bases matching TRBD2. V lost 2 bases and J lost 2; bases outside the gene matches: 4. CDR3 length: 15 residues. Germline CDR1 SEHNR, CDR2 FQNEAQ (reference sequence). CDR3 bases: TGTGCCAGCAGCTTAAGCGGGGGCGTTCAAGAGACCCAGTACTTC. This encodes CASSLSGGVQETQYF.

V is TRBV9 and J is TRBJ1-6; the D gene is possibly TRBD1 (6 bases). From germline, CDR1 is SGDLS and CDR2 YYNGEE. The CDR3 is 16 residues long. Trimming took off 0 bases at V and 3 bases at J, with 10 bases between the two ends. The DNA of the CDR3 is TGTGCCAGCAGCGTAGGGGCAGGGGACTATAATTCACCCCTCCACTTT. It is translated as CASSVGAGDYNSPLHF.

This clone came up a few times. The genes are TRBV6-5 and TRBJ2-7; D is unresolved. The CDR3 loop spans 12 amino acids. The ends were cut back, 5 bases at V and 3 bases at J, with 8 bases in the middle. Germline V lookup: CDR1 MNHEY, CDR2 SVGAGI. The CDR3 loop is CASSRAVYEQYF. CDR3 sequence (DNA): TGTGCCAGCAGTCGCGCTGTCTACGAGCAGTACTTC.

This clone has more than one count but fewer than ten. The CDR3 DNA reads TGTGCCAGCAGTCGACAGGCAGGTTATAGCAATCAGCCCCAGCATTTT. Protein product: CASSRQAGYSNQPQHF. The chain combines TRBV2 with TRBJ1-5, with D perhaps TRBD1 (6 bases). Germline V gives CDR1 SNHLY, CDR2 FYNNEI. The CDR3 sequence is 16 residues long. Trimming took off 5 bases at V and 0 bases at J, with 14 bases between the two ends.

This rearrangement joins TRBV6-4 to TRBJ1-2; no clear D gene. The V gene lost 6 bases and the J gene lost 5 bases, with 16 bases spanning the gap. CDR1 is MRHNA and CDR2 is SNTAGT in the germline V gene. The CDR3 is 14 amino acids. In DNA form, the CDR3 reads TGTGCCAGCAGCGCCGGGTCTTCGGGATATGGCTACACCTTC. Its protein product is CASSAGSSGYGYTF.

The chain carries TRBV6-5 and TRBJ1-2; no reliable D call. This CDR3 contains 13 residues. Germline V gene lookup returns CDR1 MNHEY and CDR2 SVGAGI. The ends were cut back, 8 bases at V and 2 bases at J, with 12 bases in the middle. This CDR3 is CASQPGLNYGYTF. As DNA, the CDR3 is TGTGCCAGCCAACCCGGGCTAAACTATGGCTACACCTTC.

This rearrangement joins TRBV27 to TRBJ1-1; the D is unclear. Germline V gives CDR1 MNHEY, CDR2 SMNVEV (reference sequence). The length of the CDR3 is 13 residues. V shed 0 bases and J shed 3 bases, with 5 bases lying between them. The CDR3 loop is CASSLSAYTEAFF. CDR3 nucleotide sequence: TGTGCCAGCAGTTTATCGGCGTACACTGAAGCTTTCTTT.

This clone was seen a few times. CDR3 loop: CAWTSTGQGPSTYGYTF. CDR3 coding DNA: TGTGCCTGGACCTCTACCGGACAGGGGCCGAGTACCTATGGCTACACCTTC. The V gene is TRBV30, the J gene TRBJ1-2, with TRBD1 matching over 9 bases. The V gene end was trimmed by 4 bases and the J gene end by 4 bases; junction bases not matched to a gene: 16. CDR3 length equals 17 residues. Germline lookup yields CDR1 GTSNPN and CDR2 SVGIG (reference sequence).

The chain recombines TRBV5-1 with TRBJ2-1; 9 positions match TRBD1. This CDR3 is built from 14 residues. V was pared by 3 bases and J by 4 bases, with 2 bases of the junction left unmatched. The germline V gene encodes CDR1 SGHRS and CDR2 YFSETQ. In nucleotides, the CDR3 is TGCGCCAGCAGCTCCGGGACAGGGTACAATGAGCAGTTCTTC. Its translation is CASSSGTGYNEQFF.